Each of the 16 T cell receptor beta chains below was sequenced from the same sample in a study of T cell repertoires in cytomegalovirus infection. Antigens for these TCRs are unknown. Via MiXCR, TCRdb re-called the reads, giving one row per CDR3 protein. The data contain roughly 500,000 distinct CDR3 sequences, 30% to 35% of them singletons. This specimen consisted of cultured PBMCs, obtained from culture after CMV antigen stimulation. These receptors all come from a human donor in good health (CMV status not recorded). Some clones in this sample may be carry-over from other donors' samples.

The chain combines TRBV6-5 with TRBJ2-5; no firm D call. V lost 5 bases, J lost 9 bases, and 13 bases lay in between. Germline values: CDR1 MNHEY, CDR2 SVGAGI. This CDR3 is 12 amino acids long. Written as DNA, the CDR3 is TGTGCCAGCAGTGAGCTACAGCTGGCCCAGTACTTC. This sequence encodes CASSELQLAQYF.

The V and J genes are TRBV7-9 and TRBJ2-1; 8 positions match TRBD2. CDR1 and CDR2 from the germline V gene are SEHNR and FQNEAQ (reference sequence). The CDR3 length is 16 residues. Trimming cost V 4 bases and J 4 bases; bases outside gene matches: 9. The CDR3 DNA sequence: TGTGCCAGCAGCTCGGACGGGAGGGCCGGGTACAATGAGCAGTTCTTC. The encoded protein is CASSSDGRAGYNEQFF.

The chain combines TRBV6-2 or TRBV6-3 with TRBJ1-1; 7 bases map to TRBD1. The V gene end was trimmed by 6 bases and the J gene end by 0 bases; junction bases not matched to a gene: 10. Per the germline V gene, CDR1 is MNHEY and CDR2 is SVGEGT. The CDR3 contains 16 residues. Here the CDR3 reads CASRYLQGYMNTEAFF. CDR3 in DNA: TGTGCCAGCAGATATCTACAGGGGTACATGAACACTGAAGCTTTCTTT.

The gene calls are TRBV7-2 and TRBJ2-5; 7 nucleotides align to TRBD2. Germline assignment: CDR1 SGHTA and CDR2 FQGNSA. CDR3 size: 14 residues. V gave up 2 bases and J gave up 4 bases; unmatched junction bases: 4. The CDR3 DNA reads TGTGCCAGCAGCTTATTCTCGGGAGGAGAGACCCAGTACTTC. Translating gives CASSLFSGGETQYF.

This clonotype has only a few counts. This chain uses TRBV15 with TRBJ2-1, with D possibly matching TRBD1 (6 bases). The CDR3 is made up of 19 amino acids. CDR1 is LNHNV and CDR2 is YYDKDF in the germline V gene (reference sequence). V was shortened by 0 bases and J by 1 base, with 19 bases between the two germline ends. The DNA of the CDR3 is TGTGCCACCAGCAGAGATTCCCTCAGGGGAGTAAGGTCCTACAATGAGCAGTTCTTC. As protein: CATSRDSLRGVRSYNEQFF.

This clonotype has only a few counts. V is TRBV12-3 or TRBV12-4 and J is TRBJ2-1; a weak D match, TRBD1 (5 bases). Trimming cost V 5 bases and J 6 bases, with 23 bases left between them. There are 17 residues in the CDR3. The CDR3 nucleotides are TGTGCCAGCAGTCCTGACAGCCTCCTGTCGGTACGCAATGAGCAGTTCTTC. As protein: CASSPDSLLSVRNEQFF.

This clonotype was counted only a few times. The chain joins TRBV5-4 to TRBJ1-4; perhaps TRBD1 as D (6 bases). The germline V gene encodes CDR1 SGHNT and CDR2 YYREEE (reference sequence). Trimming removed 1 base at V and 8 bases at J, with 12 bases between. The CDR3 length is 14 residues. The CDR3 spells CASSLTGRDEKLFF. Written as DNA, the CDR3 is TGTGCCAGCAGCTTGACAGGGAGGGACGAAAAACTGTTTTTT. The full variable domain, in which reference TRBV5-4 and TRBJ1-4 provide the parts outside the CDR3, is ETGVTQSPTHLIKTRGQQVTLRCSSQSGHNTVSWYQQALGQGPQFIFQYYREEENGRGNFPPRFSGLQFPNYSSELNVNALELDDSALYLCASSLTGRDEKLFFGSGTQLSVL.

This chain connects TRBV6-2 or TRBV6-3 to TRBJ2-7; 7 positions agree with TRBD1. The CDR3 sequence is 15 residues long. Germline V lookup: CDR1 MNHEY, CDR2 SVGEGT. V trimming: 6 bases; J trimming: 1 base; junction bases outside the gene matches: 9. CDR3 bases: TGTGCCAGCAGACACCGGGACAGTTCATCCTACGAGCAGTACGTC. This gives the protein CASRHRDSSSYEQYV.

This clonotype was counted at least ten times. This sequence joins TRBV7-2 and TRBJ2-7; 9 bases agree with TRBD2. The CDR3 loop spans 15 amino acids. With V trimmed by 0 bases and J by 2 bases, 2 bases remained unmatched. Germline-derived CDR1 and CDR2 are SGHTA and FQGNSA. The CDR3 DNA reads as TGTGCCAGCAGCTTAGCGCGGGGGGGCGCCTACGAGCAGTACTTC. Protein product: CASSLARGGAYEQYF.

The chain joins TRBV12-3 or TRBV12-4 to TRBJ1-5; D is uncertain. V dropped 2 bases and J dropped 2 bases, with 16 bases sitting between them. The length of the CDR3 is 17 residues. The CDR3 loop is CASSLYMGGSGNQPQHF. The CDR3 nucleotides are TGTGCCAGCAGTTTATATATGGGCGGTAGCGGCAATCAGCCCCAGCATTTT.

This clonotype has more than one count but fewer than ten. The gene calls are TRBV11-2 and TRBJ2-7, with 7 bases matching TRBD2. The germline gives CDR1 SGHAT, CDR2 FQNNGV. V lost 3 bases, J lost 6 bases, and 5 bases stayed unmatched. This CDR3 contains 13 residues. The CDR3: CASSFGLDSEQYF. CDR3 nucleotides: TGTGCCAGCAGCTTCGGACTAGACAGCGAGCAGTACTTC.

The V and J genes are TRBV6-2 or TRBV6-3 and TRBJ1-5; D might be TRBD1 (6 bases). V lost 5 bases to trimming and J lost 5 bases, with 16 bases between them. This CDR3 is 15 amino acids long. Germline CDR1 MNHEY, CDR2 SVGEGT. CDR3 coding DNA: TGTGCCAGCAGTCGGGTACAGGGAGGCTATCAGCCCCAGCATTTT. This sequence encodes CASSRVQGGYQPQHF.

This chain connects TRBV2 to TRBJ2-5, with D perhaps TRBD1 (5 bases). The CDR3 is 15 amino acids. V was trimmed by 6 bases and J by 3 bases, leaving 17 bases between them. Germline V gene lookup returns CDR1 SNHLY and CDR2 FYNNEI. The CDR3 region is CASRATQGDKETQYF. The DNA for the CDR3 is TGTGCCAGCAGAGCAACCCAGGGTGACAAAGAGACCCAGTACTTC.

This clonotype was detected ten times or more. The chain couples TRBV6-5 to TRBJ1-1, with unresolved D. CDR1 is MNHEY, CDR2 SVGAGI, per germline. Between the trimmed V and J ends, which lost 7 bases and 8 bases, there was a span of 11 bases. The CDR3 spans 11 residues. The CDR3 DNA follows: TGTGCCAGCACCTTCCGCGGCGAAGCTTTCTTT. This gives the protein CASTFRGEAFF.

The chain couples TRBV2 to TRBJ2-5; the match to TRBD2 covers 9 bases. This CDR3 spans 16 amino acids. CDR1 SNHLY and CDR2 FYNNEI come from the germline V gene. V was pared by 7 bases and J by 1 base, with 10 bases of the junction left unmatched. CDR3 protein: CASTDGASGTQETQYF. The DNA for the CDR3 is TGTGCCAGCACCGACGGGGCTAGCGGGACCCAAGAGACCCAGTACTTC.

This clonotype was counted a few times. In nucleotides, the CDR3 is TGTGCCAGCAGCTTAGCGACAGGGGGCTGGTACGAGCAGTACTTC. Translation gives CASSLATGGWYEQYF. The chain recombines TRBV7-8 with TRBJ2-7, with 10 bases lining up with TRBD1. CDR1 SGHVS and CDR2 FQNEAQ come from the germline V gene. Trimming at V came to 0 bases and at J to 4 bases, leaving 3 bases not matched to a gene. The length of the CDR3 is 15 residues.